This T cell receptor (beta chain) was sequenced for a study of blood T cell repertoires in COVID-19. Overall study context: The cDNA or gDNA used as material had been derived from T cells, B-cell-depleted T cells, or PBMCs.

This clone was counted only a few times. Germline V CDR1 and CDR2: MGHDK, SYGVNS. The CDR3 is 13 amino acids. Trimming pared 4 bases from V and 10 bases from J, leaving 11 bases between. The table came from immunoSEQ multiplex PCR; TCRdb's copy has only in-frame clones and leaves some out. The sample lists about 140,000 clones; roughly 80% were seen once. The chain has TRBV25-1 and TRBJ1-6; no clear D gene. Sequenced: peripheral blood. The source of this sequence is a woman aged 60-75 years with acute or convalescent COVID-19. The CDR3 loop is CASSGGPGSPLHF. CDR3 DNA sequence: TGTGCCAGCAGTGGTGGACCGGGATCACCCCTCCACTTT.